This T cell receptor beta chain is from a study of blood T cell repertoires in COVID-19. Study-wide context: There were acute and convalescent COVID-19 samples, and they came from the United States, Italy and Spain.

V was pared by 0 bases and J by 7 bases, with 9 bases between. The CDR3 runs to 14 residues. From germline, CDR1 is ENHRY and CDR2 SYGVKD. Methods used by the authors: Nucleated cell counts were estimated from reference gene primer amplification. Using immunoSEQ multiplex PCR, the repertoire was profiled, and TCRdb retains in-frame clones only, with some absent. The V and J calls and clone size are taken from that table; D and trimming were inferred from the DNA. The sample has around 400,000 clones, roughly 90% seen once. The receptor was derived from a man between 35 and 55 years old with acute or convalescent COVID-19. The V call is TRBV10-3, the J call TRBJ2-2, with D tentatively TRBD1 (6 bases). The sample comprised peripheral blood. CDR3: CAISESGGIGELFF. The CDR3, as DNA: TGTGCCATCAGTGAGTCAGGGGGAATCGGGGAGCTGTTTTTT.